This entry lists 8 T cell receptor beta chains sequenced from one sample in a study of blood T cells in healthy people across ages. With a J-beta primer mix and a sample-barcoded 5' primer, a second PCR ran roughly 7 to 11 cycles. TCRdb used MiXCR to reprocess the 5' RACE reads, holding one entry per CDR3 protein. This table holds fewer than 800,000 distinct CDR3 sequences, 20% to 25% found once. Sequences were obtained from blood. The receptors originated from a man between 70 and 80 years old in good health.

This clonotype was recorded a few times. The J gene is TRBJ2-1, the V gene TRBV6-2 or TRBV6-3; possibly TRBD2 for D (5 bases). The V gene lost 8 bases and the J gene lost 5 bases, with 19 bases spanning the gap. Germline CDR1 reads MNHEY; CDR2 reads SVGEGT. This CDR3 region has 15 residues. This CDR3 is CASGPGLMTNNEQFF. CDR3 nucleotides: TGTGCCAGCGGTCCCGGCTTGATGACTAACAATGAGCAGTTCTTC.

This clonotype was seen only a few times. The chain combines TRBV3-1 with TRBJ2-5, with 8 bases lining up with TRBD1. The J segment lost 4 bases and the V segment lost 5 bases, leaving 6 bases of the junction unmatched. Germline lookup yields CDR1 LGHDT and CDR2 YNNKEL (reference sequence). The CDR3 loop spans 14 amino acids. CDR3 amino acids: CASSIRQGSETQYF. The CDR3 nucleotides are TGTGCCAGCAGCATCCGACAGGGGTCAGAGACCCAGTACTTC.

V is TRBV5-1 and J is TRBJ2-4; either TRBD1 or TRBD2 may fit D (6 bases each). Deletions cut 7 bases from V and 2 bases from J, with 16 bases between. The CDR3 has 15 residues. Looked up from germline, CDR1 is SGHRS and CDR2 is YFSETQ. DNA of the CDR3: TGCGCCAGCGGACTGGGGGGCGCTACCAAAAACATTCAGTACTTC. Translation gives CASGLGGATKNIQYF. Looking up the rest from reference TRBV5-1 and TRBJ2-4 gives the full variable domain: KAGVTQTPRYLIKTRGQQVTLSCSPISGHRSVSWYQQTPGQGLQFLFEYFSETQRNKGNFPGRFSGRQFSNSRSEMNVSTLELGDSALYLCASGLGGATKNIQYFGAGTRLSVL.

V usage is TRBV28 and J usage is TRBJ2-2; 9 bases agree with TRBD2. Germline CDR1 is MDHEN and CDR2 is SYDVKM. This CDR3 is 16 amino acids long. J was trimmed by 4 bases and V by 2 bases; bases with no gene match: 5. As DNA, the CDR3 is TGTGCCAGCAGTTTAGGCGGGAGGGCGTCCACCGGGGAGCTGTTTTTT. This codes for CASSLGGRASTGELFF.

This clonotype was detected a few times. The gene calls are TRBV5-1 and TRBJ2-1, with D unresolved. Germline-derived CDR1 and CDR2 are SGHRS and YFSETQ. Trimming left V 0 bases short and J 0 bases short, with 7 bases between. The CDR3 is 15 residues long. Here the CDR3 DNA reads TGCGCCAGCAGCTTGGTCCTGAGCTCCTACAATGAGCAGTTCTTC. Encoded protein: CASSLVLSSYNEQFF.

The chain couples TRBV5-1 to TRBJ2-6, with 7 bases that match TRBD1. The CDR3 is made up of 17 amino acids. V lost 4 bases and J lost 0; bases outside the gene matches: 7. From germline, CDR1 is SGHRS and CDR2 YFSETQ. In DNA, the CDR3 is TGCGCCAGCAGCACGGAGGACAGGCACTCTGGGGCCAACGTCCTGACTTTC. This gives the protein CASSTEDRHSGANVLTF. The full variable domain, with the rest looked up from reference TRBV5-1 and TRBJ2-6, is KAGVTQTPRYLIKTRGQQVTLSCSPISGHRSVSWYQQTPGQGLQFLFEYFSETQRNKGNFPGRFSGRQFSNSRSEMNVSTLELGDSALYLCASSTEDRHSGANVLTFGAGSRLTVL.

This clonotype was seen only a few times. The chain links TRBV12-3 or TRBV12-4 to TRBJ2-4; 12 bases fit TRBD2. The CDR3 spans 19 residues. Unmatched junction bases numbered 9, after V lost 3 bases and J lost 0 bases. CDR3 nucleotide sequence: TGTGCCAGCAGTTTGTTGAAGACTAGCGGGGGAGGAGCCAAAAACATTCAGTACTTC. Its protein is CASSLLKTSGGGAKNIQYF.

The V call is TRBV27, the J call TRBJ2-5; 7 bases line up with TRBD1. The ends lost 3 bases at V and 11 bases at J; junction bases unmatched: 6. There are 12 residues in the CDR3. CDR1 and CDR2 (germline): MNHEY, SMNVEV (reference sequence). In nucleotides, the CDR3 is TGTGCCAGCAGTTTCTTGCAGGGGGAGCAGTACTTC. Translated, it gives CASSFLQGEQYF.